Below are 23 T cell receptor beta chains sequenced from a single sample in a study of shared clonotypes between healthy human individuals. Sequenced by immunoSEQ multiplex PCR; TCRdb stores in-frame clones only, minus some. The sample carries over 1.5 million clones, under 99% recorded once. Material: naive CD4+ T cells sorted from blood. Regarding subset: CD45RA+ positively selected. Receptors originate from a man younger than 45 in good health.

This chain joins TRBV10-1 and TRBJ2-3; the match to TRBD2 covers 7 bases. Germline V gives CDR1 WNHNN, CDR2 SYGVQD (reference sequence). V dropped 4 bases and J dropped 8; count of bases not matched to a gene: 6. The CDR3 extends over 13 amino acids. CDR3 region: CASSVGGGGTQYF. DNA for the CDR3: TGCGCCAGCAGTGTGGGGGGGGGAGGTACGCAGTATTTT.

This chain joins TRBV5-1 and TRBJ1-4, with 9 positions matching TRBD1. CDR1 SGHRS and CDR2 YFSETQ come from the germline V gene. The CDR3 is made up of 14 amino acids. V lost 4 bases and J lost 7; bases outside the gene matches: 5. The CDR3 region is CASSRDRDGEKLFF. CDR3 sequence (DNA): TGCGCCAGCAGCCGGGACAGGGATGGTGAAAAACTGTTTTTT.

The chain carries TRBV6-5 and TRBJ2-2; 11 bases match TRBD2. There are 14 residues in the CDR3. Per germline, CDR1 MNHEY and CDR2 SVGAGI. Germline trimming cut 8 bases from V and 11 bases from J; bases unmatched to any gene: 10. CDR3: CASSIAGGPRELFF. CDR3 in DNA: TGTGCCAGCTCCATAGCGGGAGGGCCCCGCGAGCTGTTTTTT.

The V and J genes are TRBV28 and TRBJ2-4; 8 bases are a match to TRBD2. V shed 1 base and J 5 bases; nucleotides not matched to a gene: 4. CDR3 length: 15 residues. The germline CDR1 and CDR2 sequences are MDHEN and SYDVKM. CDR3 amino acids: CASSLYGRDENIQYF. The CDR3 DNA sequence: TGTGCCAGCAGTTTATACGGGAGGGACGAAAACATTCAGTACTTC.

V is TRBV11-2 and J is TRBJ2-7; D uncertain. Trimming left V 7 bases short and J 0 bases short, with 10 bases between. CDR3 size: 13 residues. Germline values: CDR1 SGHAT, CDR2 FQNNGV. DNA of the CDR3: TGTGCCAGCACCTTGACATTCTCCTACGAGCAGTACTTC. Protein: CASTLTFSYEQYF. Combining the CDR3 with reference TRBV11-2 and TRBJ2-7 gives the whole variable domain EAGVAQSPRYKIIEKRQSVAFWCNPISGHATLYWYQQILGQGPKLLIQFQNNGVVDDSQLPKDRFSAERLKGVDSTLKIQPAKLEDSAVYLCASTLTFSYEQYFGPGTRLTVT.

The CDR3 nucleotides are TGCGCCAGCAGCTTGGCCTCGATCGGGAGAGGTGCCGATACGCAGTATTTT. This gives the protein CASSLASIGRGADTQYF. The chain recombines TRBV5-1 with TRBJ2-3; possible D gene TRBD2, 6 bases. The CDR3 covers 17 residues. Germline values: CDR1 SGHRS, CDR2 YFSETQ. The V and J ends lost 0 bases and 6 bases respectively, with 20 bases between them.

The chain couples TRBV11-3 to TRBJ2-2, with D hard to call. CDR3 length: 12 residues. The germline V gene has CDR1 SGHNT and CDR2 YENEEA. The ends were cut back, 3 bases at V and 6 bases at J, with 5 bases in the middle. The CDR3 coding sequence is TGTGCCAGCAGCTTCTGGGCCGGGGAGCTGTTTTTT. Residues: CASSFWAGELFF.

The chain has TRBV11-2 and TRBJ2-1; possibly TRBD2 for D (6 bases). The germline V gene encodes CDR1 SGHAT and CDR2 FQNNGV. V lost 3 bases and J 2 bases, leaving 11 bases between the germline ends. This CDR3 region has 15 residues. This CDR3 is CASSFLAVTYNEQFF. CDR3 DNA: TGTGCCAGCAGCTTTTTAGCGGTAACCTACAATGAGCAGTTCTTC.

The V call is TRBV18, the J call TRBJ1-2, with 9 bases identical to TRBD1. The germline V gene encodes CDR1 KGHSH and CDR2 LQKENI. V lost 6 bases, J lost 6 bases, and 5 bases stayed unmatched. The CDR3 is 13 amino acids. CDR3 nucleotide sequence: TGTGCCAGCTCCCTCCGGGACAGGGATGGCTACACCTTC. This codes for CASSLRDRDGYTF.

The chain carries TRBV30 and TRBJ1-1; D possibly corresponds to TRBD1 (5 bases). The germline CDR1 and CDR2 sequences are GTSNPN and SVGIG (reference sequence). Deletions cut 3 bases from V and 3 bases from J, with 11 bases between. This CDR3 is 13 amino acids long. CDR3 sequence: CAWSGGADTEAFF. In DNA form, the CDR3 reads TGTGCCTGGAGCGGGGGAGCGGACACTGAAGCTTTCTTT. The whole variable domain, remainder taken from reference TRBV30 and TRBJ1-1, is SQTIHQWPATLVQPVGSPLSLECTVEGTSNPNLYWYRQAAGRGLQLLFYSVGIGQISSEVPQNLSASRPQDRQFILSSKKLLLSDSGFYLCAWSGGADTEAFFGQGTRLTVV.

The chain employs TRBV6-5 and TRBJ2-2; 7 bases map to TRBD2. Germline V gene sequence: CDR1 MNHEY, CDR2 SVGAGI. This CDR3 comprises 15 residues. The V gene end was trimmed by 2 bases and the J gene end by 7 bases; junction bases not matched to a gene: 7. The CDR3: CASSYQAGGSGELFF. The DNA for the CDR3 is TGTGCCAGCAGTTACCAAGCCGGGGGGAGCGGGGAGCTGTTTTTT.

As for this clone: This specimen includes other DNA sequences encoding the same CDR3. The CDR3 reads CASSLTASSYNEQFF. As DNA, the CDR3 is TGCGCCAGCAGCTTGACAGCTAGCTCCTACAATGAGCAGTTCTTC. This sequence joins TRBV5-1 and TRBJ2-1; D uncertain. The CDR3 runs to 15 residues. V was pared by 1 base and J by 0 bases, with 8 bases between. CDR1 SGHRS and CDR2 YFSETQ come from the germline V gene.

The chain uses TRBV28 and TRBJ2-1, with D unresolved. Germline CDR1 MDHEN, CDR2 SYDVKM. Trimming took 0 bases from V and 8 from J, leaving 11 bases between them. The CDR3 contains 14 residues. In DNA form, the CDR3 reads TGTGCCAGCAGTTTATGGTCCCTTCGGGATGAGCAGTTCTTC. The encoded protein is CASSLWSLRDEQFF.

V and J are TRBV5-8 and TRBJ2-1; D uncertain. This CDR3 is built from 18 residues. CDR1 and CDR2 (germline): SGHTS, YDEGEE. V was shortened by 4 bases and J by 1 base, with 21 bases between the two germline ends. CDR3 nucleotide sequence: TGTGCCAGCAGCGTCCCGGAAGGCAGGACCCGATCCTACAATGAGCAGTTCTTC. Its protein product is CASSVPEGRTRSYNEQFF.

The chain employs TRBV6-1 and TRBJ1-1; 7 bases match TRBD1. Germline CDR1 MNHNS, CDR2 SASEGT. The CDR3 sequence is 14 residues long. V shed 7 bases, J shed 1 base, and the junction held 6 bases outside the gene matches. CDR3 DNA sequence: TGTGCCAGCACCCCAGGGACAGCGAACACTGAAGCTTTCTTT. This codes for CASTPGTANTEAFF.

The CDR3 DNA reads TGCAGCGTAACAGATAAAGGGGTTTCAGATACGCAGTATTTT. The encoded protein is CSVTDKGVSDTQYF. V usage is TRBV29-1 and J usage is TRBJ2-3; tentative D call: TRBD1 (5 bases). CDR1 SQVTM and CDR2 ANQGSEA come from the germline V gene. The CDR3 covers 14 residues. Trimming left V 6 bases short and J 4 bases short, with 17 bases between.

This chain connects TRBV4-1 to TRBJ1-2; possible D gene TRBD1, 6 bases. Deletions cut 2 bases from V and 5 bases from J, with 12 bases between. The V gene's germline CDR1 is MGHRA and CDR2 YSYEKL. The CDR3 sequence is 14 residues long. The CDR3 protein is CASSQPGQKYGYTF. DNA of the CDR3: TGCGCCAGCAGCCAACCGGGACAAAAGTATGGCTACACCTTC.

This chain links TRBV5-1 with TRBJ2-1, with TRBD2 matching 7 bases. With V trimmed by 0 bases and J by 4 bases, 7 bases remained unmatched. This CDR3 contains 16 residues. Germline V gives CDR1 SGHRS, CDR2 YFSETQ. The CDR3 loop is CASSLAGGNGYNEQFF. The CDR3 DNA sequence: TGCGCCAGCAGCTTGGCCGGGGGGAATGGGTACAATGAGCAGTTCTTC.

V usage is TRBV28 and J usage is TRBJ2-7, with TRBD2 matching over 11 bases. Germline lookup yields CDR1 MDHEN and CDR2 SYDVKM. V shed 7 bases, J shed 2 bases, and the junction held 16 bases outside the gene matches. The CDR3 totals 18 residues. This CDR3 reads CASNMGLAGGFIPYEQYF. For the CDR3, the DNA is TGTGCCAGCAATATGGGGCTAGCGGGAGGATTCATCCCCTACGAGCAGTACTTC.

This sequence joins TRBV7-8 and TRBJ1-5, with 7 bases matching TRBD1. CDR1 SGHVS and CDR2 FQNEAQ come from the germline V gene. CDR3 length equals 16 residues. The J segment lost 4 bases and the V segment lost 0 bases, leaving 6 bases of the junction unmatched. CDR3 DNA sequence: TGTGCCAGCAGCTTAGCCCACGGGACAGAGAATCAGCCCCAGCATTTT. Encoded protein: CASSLAHGTENQPQHF.

This sequence joins TRBV15 and TRBJ1-2, with TRBD1 matching over 7 bases. The ends lost 4 bases at V and 4 bases at J; junction bases unmatched: 6. The CDR3 loop spans 14 amino acids. Per germline, CDR1 LNHNV and CDR2 YYDKDF (reference sequence). As DNA, the CDR3 is TGTGCCACCAGCAATACAGGGGAAGGCTATGGCTACACCTTC. Protein product: CATSNTGEGYGYTF.

This chain connects TRBV15 to TRBJ1-2; the D is unclear. V gave up 0 bases and J gave up 4 bases, with 9 bases separating them. CDR3 length equals 14 residues. Germline loops: CDR1 LNHNV, CDR2 YYDKDF (reference sequence). This CDR3 reads CATSRDRAAYGYTF. The CDR3, as DNA: TGTGCCACCAGCAGAGATCGCGCCGCCTATGGCTACACCTTC.

This CDR3 reads CASTGSGFYNEQFF. CDR3 DNA: TGTGCCAGCACCGGTAGCGGGTTCTACAATGAGCAGTTCTTC. The V and J genes are TRBV27 and TRBJ2-1; 7 nucleotides match TRBD2. The CDR3 loop spans 14 amino acids. Losses at the gene ends were 7 bases for V and 3 bases for J; bases not matched to a gene: 6. CDR1 and CDR2 from the germline V gene are MNHEY and SMNVEV (reference sequence).